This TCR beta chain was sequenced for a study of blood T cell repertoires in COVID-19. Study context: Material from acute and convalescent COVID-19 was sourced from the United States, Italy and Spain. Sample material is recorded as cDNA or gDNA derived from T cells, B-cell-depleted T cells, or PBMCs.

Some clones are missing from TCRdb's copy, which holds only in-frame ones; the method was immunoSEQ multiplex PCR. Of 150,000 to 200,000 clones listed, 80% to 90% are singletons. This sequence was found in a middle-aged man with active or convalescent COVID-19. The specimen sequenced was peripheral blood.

The CDR3 is CASSLAPPGLQETQYF. For the CDR3, the DNA is TGCGCCAGCAGCTTGGCCCCTCCAGGGCTACAAGAGACCCAGTACTTC. The chain has TRBV5-1 and TRBJ2-5; a possible D gene is TRBD1 (5 bases). V lost 0 bases and J lost 2, with 14 bases in between. Germline V gene sequence: CDR1 SGHRS, CDR2 YFSETQ. The CDR3 totals 16 residues.